Listed below are T cell receptor beta chains from one sample, sequenced in a study of cytomegalovirus exposure and HLA in healthy donors. Measured with immunoSEQ multiplex PCR; TCRdb has only the in-frame clones, and not every one. The table shows some 120,000 clones, with 77% occurring only once. Sample: PBMCs. The receptor set was obtained from a middle-aged woman in good health and CMV-seropositive. CDR3s include the opening cysteine and the closing phenylalanine or tryptophan. The D gene is left open where the match is weak. For some rows the clone size is stated as once, few or many, or as a class when expanded; others skip it.

>TRBV30|-|TRBJ1-5|-
CAWSNYRAVGNQPQHF
TGTGCCTGGAGTAACTACAGGGCGGTGGGCAATCAGCCCCAGCATTTT
>TRBV10-2|-|TRBJ2-5|-
CASSYHQTQETQYF
TGCGCCAGCAGCTACCATCAAACTCAAGAGACCCAGTACTTC
>TRBV7-2|-|TRBJ1-2|-
CASSHSTGPHYGYTF
TGTGCCAGCAGCCATTCAACAGGGCCACACTATGGCTACACCTTC
>TRBV5-6|-|TRBJ2-5|-
CASSPGQLQETQYF
TGTGCCAGCAGCCCAGGACAGCTCCAAGAGACCCAGTACTTC
>TRBV4-1|TRBD2|TRBJ2-1|-
CASSLYTSGDNEQFF
TGCGCCAGCAGCCTGTATACTAGCGGTGACAATGAGCAGTTCTTC
>TRBV15|-|TRBJ2-5|-
CATSREREVETQYF
TGTGCCACCAGCAGAGAGAGGGAGGTCGAGACCCAGTACTTC
>TRBV2|-|TRBJ2-3|-
CASTLRGAGGDTQYF
TGTGCCAGCACCCTCAGGGGGGCAGGGGGAGATACGCAGTATTTT
>TRBV5-1|-|TRBJ1-1|-
CASSLEKGGTEAFF
TGCGCCAGCAGCTTAGAAAAGGGGGGGACTGAAGCTTTCTTT
>TRBV6-6|-|TRBJ2-7|once
CASTRTGGEQYF
TGTGCCAGCACCCGCACAGGTGGCGAGCAGTACTTC
>TRBV6-5|TRBD1|TRBJ2-7|-
CASSYLGTGSYEQYF
TGTGCCAGCAGTTACTTGGGGACAGGGTCCTACGAGCAGTACTTC
>TRBV19|TRBD2|TRBJ2-5|-
CASSTAGVETQYF
TGTGCCAGTAGTACAGCGGGAGTGGAGACCCAGTACTTC
>TRBV4-1|TRBD1|TRBJ2-4|-
CASSQDQGAAKNIQYF
TGCGCCAGCAGCCAAGATCAGGGGGCGGCCAAAAACATTCAGTACTTC
>TRBV11-3|TRBD1|TRBJ2-3|-
CASSFGDRGEDTQYF
TGTGCCAGCAGCTTCGGTGACAGGGGGGAAGATACGCAGTATTTT
>TRBV6-5|TRBD1|TRBJ2-1|-
CASSPDRAYYNEQFF
TGTGCCAGCAGTCCCGACAGGGCCTACTACAATGAGCAGTTCTTC
>TRBV6-1|TRBD2|TRBJ2-3|few
CASTVGGPGDTQYF
TGTGCCAGCACTGTGGGAGGGCCGGGAGATACGCAGTATTTT
>TRBV2|-|TRBJ1-5|-
CASSLTASSNQPQHF
TGTGCCAGCAGTTTGACAGCCTCTAGCAATCAGCCCCAGCATTTT
>TRBV19|TRBD1|TRBJ2-7|-
CASRLGTESSYEQYF
TGTGCCAGTAGATTAGGGACAGAGAGCTCCTACGAGCAGTACTTC
>TRBV28|TRBD2|TRBJ2-3|-
CASRDSGRTTDTQYF
TGTGCCAGCAGAGATAGCGGGAGAACGACAGATACGCAGTATTTT
>TRBV6-1|-|TRBJ2-2|-
CASSEWEEGTGELFF
TGTGCCAGCAGTGAATGGGAGGAAGGCACCGGGGAGCTGTTTTTT
>TRBV20-1|-|TRBJ2-7|-
CSAGAQYEQYF
TGCAGTGCGGGGGCACAATACGAGCAGTACTTC
>TRBV4-1|TRBD1|TRBJ2-5|few
CASSQAGTGVGETQYF
TGCGCCAGCAGCCAAGCCGGGACAGGGGTTGGGGAGACCCAGTACTTC
>TRBV7-9|-|TRBJ1-5|few
CASSFGSNQPQHF
TGTGCCAGCAGCTTCGGTAGCAATCAGCCCCAGCATTTT
>TRBV28|-|TRBJ2-1|-
CASLGGSYNEQFF
TGTGCCAGCCTGGGAGGATCTTACAATGAGCAGTTCTTC
>TRBV28|-|TRBJ1-5|-
CASRVGGVSNQPQHF
TGTGCCAGCAGGGTAGGAGGGGTTAGCAATCAGCCCCAGCATTTT
>TRBV30|TRBD2|TRBJ2-1|-
CAWRRTSGYNEQFF
TGTGCCTGGAGAAGGACTAGCGGGTACAATGAGCAGTTCTTC
>TRBV10-2|-|TRBJ2-7|-
CASSDDISYYEQYF
TGCGCCAGCAGTGACGACATCTCTTACTACGAGCAGTACTTC
>TRBV7-8|TRBD1|TRBJ2-7|-
CASSPSGGFSYEQYF
TGTGCCAGCAGTCCCTCAGGGGGATTTTCCTACGAGCAGTACTTC
>TRBV19|-|TRBJ1-3|few
CATRQGDTIYF
TGTGCCACCAGGCAAGGGGACACCATATATTTT
>TRBV7-2|-|TRBJ1-6|few
CASTGGWRNSPLHF
TGTGCCAGCACCGGCGGATGGAGGAATTCACCCCTCCACTTT
>TRBV4-1|TRBD2|TRBJ2-3|-
CASSQDGPGTSGTDTQYF
TGCGCCAGCAGCCAAGATGGTCCCGGGACTAGCGGCACAGATACGCAGTATTTT
>TRBV4-1|TRBD2|TRBJ2-3|once
CASSQDRASGYTDTQYF
TGCGCCAGCAGCCAAGATAGGGCTAGCGGATACACAGATACGCAGTATTTT
>TRBV19|-|TRBJ1-1|-
CASSPTVGSTEAFF
TGTGCCAGTAGTCCAACAGTGGGGAGCACTGAAGCTTTCTTT
>TRBV19|TRBD1|TRBJ1-1|-
CASTTGGNTEAFF
TGTGCCAGTACAACAGGGGGGAACACTGAAGCTTTCTTT
>TRBV30|-|TRBJ1-5|-
CAWGQYSNQPQHF
TGTGCCTGGGGACAGTATAGCAATCAGCCCCAGCATTTT
>TRBV5-1|TRBD2|TRBJ2-1|-
CASSPAAGGSYNEQFF
TGCGCCAGCAGCCCGGCCGCGGGGGGCTCCTACAATGAGCAGTTCTTC
>TRBV5-4|TRBD2|TRBJ2-5|-
CASSAPGAGVEETQYF
TGTGCCAGCAGCGCCCCCGGGGCGGGAGTTGAAGAGACCCAGTACTTC
>TRBV7-9|TRBD1|TRBJ2-7|-
CASTFGTGGSYEQYF
TGTGCCAGCACCTTCGGAACAGGGGGCTCCTACGAGCAGTACTTC
>TRBV11-2|-|TRBJ2-7|-
CASSLERGQEQYF
TGTGCCAGCAGCTTAGAACGCGGACAGGAGCAGTACTTC
>TRBV4-1|-|TRBJ2-3|-
CASSQEGRVTDTQYF
TGCGCCAGCAGCCAAGAGGGCAGGGTGACAGATACGCAGTATTTT
>TRBV7-8|TRBD2|TRBJ2-7|few
CASSFSGGSEQYF
TGTGCCAGCAGCTTCTCTGGCGGGAGCGAGCAGTACTTC
>TRBV28|-|TRBJ1-2|-
CASSLESTGISNGYTF
TGTGCCAGCAGTTTGGAGAGTACAGGGATTTCGAATGGCTACACCTTC
>TRBV7-9|TRBD2|TRBJ2-1|-
CASSRGTSGTYNEQFF
TGTGCCAGCAGCCGAGGTACTAGCGGTACCTACAATGAGCAGTTCTTC
>TRBV11-2|-|TRBJ2-4|-
CASSPGQGRKNQYF
TGTGCCAGCAGCCCGGGGCAGGGGCGAAAGAATCAGTACTTC
>TRBV19|TRBD2|TRBJ2-7|few
CASSSRTSGLYEQYF
TGTGCCAGTAGTTCCCGGACTAGCGGCCTCTACGAGCAGTACTTC
>TRBV4-2|TRBD2|TRBJ2-1|few
CASSQGSSGRSNEQFF
TGTGCCAGCAGCCAAGGCTCTAGCGGGAGAAGCAATGAGCAGTTCTTC